A single sample is the source of the 25 T cell receptor beta chains below, sequenced in a study of blood T cell repertoires in COVID-19. The method was immunoSEQ multiplex PCR; TCRdb's version includes in-frame clones alone and lacks a portion of them. Here the sample spans over 200,000 clones, roughly 90% being singletons. The sample taken for sequencing was PBMCs or T cells enriched from blood (not recorded which). These receptors came from a woman aged 25 to 39 with acute COVID-19.

The chain couples TRBV7-2 to TRBJ1-1, with D possibly matching TRBD1 (6 bases). This CDR3 has 15 amino acids. Trimming shortened V by 5 bases and J by 0 bases, and 13 bases separated the two germline ends. Germline V lookup: CDR1 SGHTA, CDR2 FQGNSA. The CDR3: CASSPLGHMNTEAFF. Here the CDR3 DNA reads TGTGCCAGCAGCCCCCTGGGACACATGAACACTGAAGCTTTCTTT.

The CDR3 spells CASSPTLGEKLFF. The CDR3 DNA follows: TGTGCCAGCAGCCCGACTCTCGGGGAAAAACTGTTTTTT. This rearrangement joins TRBV3-1 (or the pseudogene TRBV3-2) to TRBJ1-4; D is unresolved. The CDR3 totals 13 residues. V was shortened by 4 bases and J by 8 bases, with 11 bases between the two germline ends. Looked up from germline, CDR1 is LGHDT and CDR2 is YNNKEL (reference sequence).

V and J are TRBV15 and TRBJ1-2; possibly TRBD1 for D (5 bases). V lost 3 bases and J 6 bases, leaving 11 bases between the germline ends. This CDR3 comprises 13 residues. Germline CDR1 LNHNV, CDR2 YYDKDF (reference sequence). Written as DNA, the CDR3 is TGTGCCACCAGCAGTCGACCGGGGGATGGCTACACCTTC. Encoded protein: CATSSRPGDGYTF. The complete variable domain, with remaining parts taken from reference TRBV15 and TRBJ1-2, reads DAMVIQNPRYQVTQFGKPVTLSCSQTLNHNVMYWYQQKSSQAPKLLFHYYDKDFNNEADTPDNFQSRRPNTSFCFLDIRSPGLGDTAMYLCATSSRPGDGYTFGSGTRLTVV.

This chain links TRBV14 with TRBJ1-1; 8 bases are shared with TRBD1. Losses at the gene ends were 1 base for V and 14 bases for J; bases not matched to a gene: 6. The CDR3 sequence is 12 residues long. CDR1 is SGHDN and CDR2 is FVKESK in the germline V gene. CDR3 sequence: CASSQGTGLAFF. In DNA form, the CDR3 reads TGTGCCAGCAGCCAAGGGACAGGGCTCGCCTTCTTT.

The V and J genes are TRBV18 and TRBJ1-6, with TRBD1 matching 8 bases. Germline CDR1 and CDR2: KGHSH and LQKENI. This CDR3 is built from 17 residues. After removal of 3 bases from V and 4 bases from J, the junction contained 8 bases not matched to a gene. CDR3 sequence reads: CASSPAAQGEYNSPLHF. CDR3 DNA: TGTGCCAGCTCACCCGCAGCACAGGGGGAGTATAATTCACCCCTCCACTTT.

The chain couples TRBV5-6 to TRBJ1-4; D unclear. Between the trimmed V and J ends, which lost 1 base and 5 bases, there was a span of 15 bases. This CDR3 comprises 16 residues. Germline assignment: CDR1 SGHDT and CDR2 YYEEEE. The CDR3 region has the DNA TGTGCCAGCAGCTTGTGGAGTAAGAGCCCAAATGAAAAACTGTTTTTT. This codes for CASSLWSKSPNEKLFF.

The chain recombines TRBV7-7 with TRBJ1-1, with no clear D. Looked up from germline, CDR1 is SSHAT and CDR2 is FNYEAQ (reference sequence). The CDR3 has 13 residues. With 5 bases removed from V and 3 bases from J, the gap between germline ends came to 10 bases. CDR3 nucleotides: TGTGCCAGCAGCGTAGAGAGGGACACTGAAGCTTTCTTT. Its protein product is CASSVERDTEAFF.

The chain links TRBV6-5 to TRBJ2-7; 9 bases are shared with TRBD1. Per germline, CDR1 MNHEY and CDR2 SVGAGI. V lost 0 bases and J lost 5; bases outside the gene matches: 2. This CDR3 spans 14 amino acids. CDR3 residues: CASSYSRQGDEQYF. The CDR3 DNA is TGTGCCAGCAGTTACTCAAGACAGGGGGACGAGCAGTACTTC.

This clone showed up just once. V usage is TRBV5-4 and J usage is TRBJ2-7; 10 positions match TRBD2. V dropped 0 bases and J dropped 3; count of bases not matched to a gene: 6. Germline V gene lookup returns CDR1 SGHNT and CDR2 YYREEE (reference sequence). The CDR3 has 16 amino acids. The CDR3, as DNA: TGTGCCAGCAGCTTGGACTCTAGCGGGGGAAACTACGAGCAGTACTTC. Translating gives CASSLDSSGGNYEQYF.

This chain joins TRBV4-3 and TRBJ2-7, with 8 bases fitting TRBD1. Germline V gene data show CDR1 as LGHNA and CDR2 as YSLEER. The CDR3 has 16 residues. V shed 8 bases and J 2 bases; nucleotides not matched to a gene: 14. The CDR3 DNA is TGCGCCAGCCGAGGCTTCGCAGGGGGCCACGCCTACGAGCAGTACTTC. Amino acids: CASRGFAGGHAYEQYF.

The genes are TRBV5-1 and TRBJ2-2, with D perhaps matching TRBD1 (6 bases). V was cut by 4 bases and J by 5 bases, with 18 bases left in between. CDR1 SGHRS and CDR2 YFSETQ come from the germline V gene. The CDR3 totals 16 residues. The chain's CDR3 is CASSPRQESRTGELFF. The CDR3 nucleotides are TGCGCCAGCAGCCCCAGACAGGAGTCAAGGACCGGGGAGCTGTTTTTT.

The genes are TRBV6-5 and TRBJ1-6; no clear D gene. CDR1 and CDR2 (germline): MNHEY, SVGAGI. This CDR3 is built from 11 residues. Trimming removed 11 bases at V and 5 bases at J, with 7 bases between. For the CDR3, the DNA is TGTGCCGCGAAAGATAATTCACCCCTCCACTTT. It yields the protein CAAKDNSPLHF.

The chain is built from TRBV5-1 and TRBJ2-7, with D unresolved. Germline V CDR1 and CDR2: SGHRS, YFSETQ. The CDR3 length is 11 residues. V lost 6 bases and J 0 bases, leaving 4 bases between the germline ends. The CDR3 bases are TGCGCCAGCACGGGCTCCTACGAGCAGTACTTC. Translating gives CASTGSYEQYF.

V and J are TRBV5-1 and TRBJ1-6; 11 nucleotides match TRBD1. This CDR3 is 16 amino acids long. Trimming cost V 0 bases and J 7 bases; bases outside gene matches: 3. The germline V gene encodes CDR1 SGHRS and CDR2 YFSETQ. This CDR3 is CASSLGTGGWNSPLHF. The CDR3 nucleotides read TGCGCCAGCAGCTTGGGGACAGGGGGCTGGAATTCACCCCTCCACTTT.

This chain links TRBV6-1 with TRBJ1-2, with 9 bases that match TRBD1. V lost 3 bases to trimming and J lost 7 bases; unmatched junction nucleotides: 12. This CDR3 is built from 16 residues. The germline V gene has CDR1 MNHNS and CDR2 SASEGT. The CDR3 reads CASSEPEPRTGVGYTF. The CDR3 nucleotides are TGTGCCAGCAGTGAGCCTGAACCCCGGACAGGGGTTGGCTACACCTTC.

In DNA form, the CDR3 reads TGTGCCAGCAGCGCGCGACAGGGGTTCTCCTCTGGGGCCAACGTCCTGACTTTC. Translated, it gives CASSARQGFSSGANVLTF. The rearrangement uses TRBV9 and TRBJ2-6; TRBD1 agrees at 8 bases. Germline CDR1 and CDR2: SGDLS and YYNGEE. The CDR3 contains 18 residues. Trimming at V came to 3 bases and at J to 0 bases, leaving 8 bases not matched to a gene.

The chain couples TRBV9 to TRBJ1-4; 7 bases fit TRBD1. CDR3 length equals 14 residues. In germline, CDR1 is SGDLS, CDR2 YYNGEE. V shed 0 bases, J shed 8 bases, and the junction held 4 bases outside the gene matches. This CDR3 is CASSVGGTAEKLFF. The CDR3 region has the DNA TGTGCCAGCAGCGTAGGTGGGACAGCCGAAAAACTGTTTTTT. The full variable domain, completed using reference TRBV9 and TRBJ1-4, is DSGVTQTPKHLITATGQRVTLRCSPRSGDLSVYWYQQSLDQGLQFLIQYYNGEERAKGNILERFSAQQFPDLHSELNLSSLELGDSALYFCASSVGGTAEKLFFGSGTQLSVL.

This clone was picked up one time. The V and J genes are TRBV10-2 and TRBJ2-7; 7 bases map to TRBD2. The germline V gene encodes CDR1 WSHSY and CDR2 SAAADI. Germline trimming cut 8 bases from V and 2 bases from J; bases unmatched to any gene: 6. The CDR3 extends over 13 amino acids. CDR3 sequence reads: CASRAGETYEQYF. The CDR3 region has the DNA TGCGCCAGCCGGGCGGGGGAGACCTACGAGCAGTACTTC.

V is TRBV27 and J is TRBJ1-1; perhaps TRBD1 as D (6 bases). Germline CDR1 and CDR2: MNHEY and SMNVEV (reference sequence). The CDR3 extends over 16 amino acids. The V end lost 2 bases, the J end lost 0 bases, and 13 bases lay between the germline ends. The CDR3 sequence is CASSLDRPALNTEAFF. CDR3 nucleotide sequence: TGTGCCAGCAGTTTAGACAGGCCGGCGTTGAACACTGAAGCTTTCTTT.

This chain links TRBV5-4 with TRBJ1-3; tentative D call: TRBD1 (6 bases). CDR1 and CDR2 from the germline V gene are SGHNT and YYREEE (reference sequence). The CDR3 is 13 amino acids. Trimming took off 0 bases at V and 10 bases at J, with 11 bases between the two ends. CDR3 nucleotide sequence: TGTGCCAGCAGCTTGGACAGGGAGGGGACCATATATTTT. Its translation is CASSLDREGTIYF.

This chain uses TRBV2 with TRBJ2-7; no definite D call. CDR1 and CDR2 (germline): SNHLY, FYNNEI. V lost 5 bases, J lost 5 bases, and 7 bases lay in between. The CDR3 runs 11 residues. In nucleotides, the CDR3 is TGTGCCAGCAGTCTGAAGCACGAGCAGTACTTC. This translates into CASSLKHEQYF.

A single count supports this clone. The chain couples TRBV30 to TRBJ1-5; tentative D call: TRBD1 (5 bases). The germline V gene has CDR1 GTSNPN and CDR2 SVGIG (reference sequence). Trimming took 7 bases from V and 4 from J, leaving 14 bases between them. The CDR3 runs 13 residues. CDR3 protein: CASEGQRNQPQHF. The DNA for the CDR3 is TGTGCCTCGGAGGGGCAGAGAAATCAGCCCCAGCATTTT.

This chain links TRBV3-1 (or the pseudogene TRBV3-2) with TRBJ1-1, with no clear D. Germline CDR1 and CDR2: LGHDT and YNNKEL (reference sequence). The CDR3 runs 14 residues. With 4 bases removed from V and 3 bases from J, the gap between germline ends came to 12 bases. This CDR3 reads CASSPPDLYTEAFF. The CDR3 DNA follows: TGTGCCAGCAGCCCCCCAGATCTCTACACTGAAGCTTTCTTT.

This chain uses TRBV19 with TRBJ1-5; no clear D gene. V dropped 7 bases and J dropped 6 bases, with 13 bases sitting between them. The CDR3 length is 13 residues. Germline CDR1 LNHDA, CDR2 SQIVND (reference sequence). The CDR3 here is CASTVGGTQPQHF. The CDR3 DNA reads TGTGCCAGTACCGTCGGAGGAACTCAGCCCCAGCATTTT.

V usage is TRBV28 and J usage is TRBJ1-6, with D possibly being TRBD1 (6 bases). The CDR3 contains 16 residues. Germline loops: CDR1 MDHEN, CDR2 SYDVKM. The V end was cut by 4 bases, the J end by 5 bases, with 15 bases between. In nucleotides, the CDR3 is TGTGCCAGCAGTTCCTCAGGGGTTACAAATAATTCACCCCTCCACTTT. It is translated as CASSSSGVTNNSPLHF.